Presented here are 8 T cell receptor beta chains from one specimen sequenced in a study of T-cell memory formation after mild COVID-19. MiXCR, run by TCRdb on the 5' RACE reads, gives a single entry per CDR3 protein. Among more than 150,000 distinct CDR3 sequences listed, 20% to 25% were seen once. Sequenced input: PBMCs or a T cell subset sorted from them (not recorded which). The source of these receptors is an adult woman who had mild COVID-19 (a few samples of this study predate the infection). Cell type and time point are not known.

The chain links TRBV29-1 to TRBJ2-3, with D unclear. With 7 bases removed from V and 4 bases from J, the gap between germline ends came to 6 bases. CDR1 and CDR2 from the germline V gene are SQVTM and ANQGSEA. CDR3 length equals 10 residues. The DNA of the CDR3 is TGCAGCGCTGTCTCAGATACGCAGTATTTT. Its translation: CSAVSDTQYF.

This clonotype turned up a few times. As DNA, the CDR3 is TGTGCCAGCAGCTTAGCGTTGAGGGGGGCGGAGAACACTGAAGCTTTCTTT. Its translation: CASSLALRGAENTEAFF. The chain recombines TRBV7-2 with TRBJ1-1; TRBD1 is a possible D gene (6 bases). CDR3 length: 17 amino acids. Germline assignment: CDR1 SGHTA and CDR2 FQGNSA. Trimming pared 0 bases from V and 1 base from J, leaving 15 bases between.

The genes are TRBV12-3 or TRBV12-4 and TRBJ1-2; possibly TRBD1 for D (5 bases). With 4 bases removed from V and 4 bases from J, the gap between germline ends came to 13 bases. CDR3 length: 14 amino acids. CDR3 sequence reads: CASSSPTGSYGYTF. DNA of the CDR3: TGTGCCAGCAGTTCCCCCACAGGTTCCTATGGCTACACCTTC.

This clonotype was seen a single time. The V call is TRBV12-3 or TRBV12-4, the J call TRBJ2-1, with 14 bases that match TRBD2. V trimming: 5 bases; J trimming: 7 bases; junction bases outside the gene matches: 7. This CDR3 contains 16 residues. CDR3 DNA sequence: TGTGCCAGCAGTATCGGACTAGCGGGGGGCAAAAATGAGCAGTTCTTC. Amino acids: CASSIGLAGGKNEQFF.

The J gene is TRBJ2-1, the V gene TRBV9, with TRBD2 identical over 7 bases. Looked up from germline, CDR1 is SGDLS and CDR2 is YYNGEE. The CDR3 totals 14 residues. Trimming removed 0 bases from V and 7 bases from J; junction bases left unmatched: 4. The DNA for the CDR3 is TGTGCCAGCAGCGTAGCTAGCGGCCAGAATGAGCAGTTCTTC. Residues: CASSVASGQNEQFF.

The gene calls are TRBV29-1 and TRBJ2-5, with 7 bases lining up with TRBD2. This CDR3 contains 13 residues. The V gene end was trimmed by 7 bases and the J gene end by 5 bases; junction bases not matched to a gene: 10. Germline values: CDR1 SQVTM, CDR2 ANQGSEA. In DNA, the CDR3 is TGCAGCGCCTCGGGGGGAGAAGGGGAGACCCAGTACTTC. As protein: CSASGGEGETQYF.

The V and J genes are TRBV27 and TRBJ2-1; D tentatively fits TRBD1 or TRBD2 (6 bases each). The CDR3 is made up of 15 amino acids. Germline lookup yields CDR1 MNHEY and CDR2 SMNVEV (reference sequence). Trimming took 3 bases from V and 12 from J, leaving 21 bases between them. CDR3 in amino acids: CASSFGGIRERWQFF. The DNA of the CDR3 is TGTGCCAGCAGTTTCGGGGGCATAAGGGAGAGGTGGCAGTTCTTC.

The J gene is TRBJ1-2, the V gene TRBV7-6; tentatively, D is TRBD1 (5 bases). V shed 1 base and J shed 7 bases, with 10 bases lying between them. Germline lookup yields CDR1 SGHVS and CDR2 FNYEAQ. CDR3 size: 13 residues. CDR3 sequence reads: CASSLVLQGGYTF. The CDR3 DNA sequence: TGTGCCAGCAGCTTAGTGCTGCAGGGTGGCTACACCTTC.